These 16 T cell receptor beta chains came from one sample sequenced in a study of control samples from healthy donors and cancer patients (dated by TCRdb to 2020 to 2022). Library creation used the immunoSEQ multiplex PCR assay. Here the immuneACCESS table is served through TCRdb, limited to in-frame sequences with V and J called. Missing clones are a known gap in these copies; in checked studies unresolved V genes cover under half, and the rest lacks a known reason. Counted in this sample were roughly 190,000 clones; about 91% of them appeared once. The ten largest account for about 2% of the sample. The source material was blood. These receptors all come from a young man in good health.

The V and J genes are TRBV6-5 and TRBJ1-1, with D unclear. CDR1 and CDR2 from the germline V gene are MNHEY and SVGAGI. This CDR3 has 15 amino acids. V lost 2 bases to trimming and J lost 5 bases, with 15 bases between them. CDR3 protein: CASSYLTQSTTEAFF. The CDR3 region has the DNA TGTGCCAGCAGTTACCTCACACAGTCGACGACTGAAGCTTTCTTT.

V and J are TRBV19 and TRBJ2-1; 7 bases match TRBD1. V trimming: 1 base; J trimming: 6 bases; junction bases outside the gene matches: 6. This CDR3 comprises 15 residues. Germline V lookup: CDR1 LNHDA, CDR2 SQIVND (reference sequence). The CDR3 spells CASSIGVTGSNEQFF. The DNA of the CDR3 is TGTGCCAGTAGTATAGGCGTGACAGGGTCCAATGAGCAGTTCTTC. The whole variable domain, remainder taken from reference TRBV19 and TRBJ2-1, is DGGITQSPKYLFRKEGQNVTLSCEQNLNHDAMYWYRQDPGQGLRLIYYSQIVNDFQKGDIAEGYSVSREKKESFPLTVTSAQKNPTAFYLCASSIGVTGSNEQFFGPGTRLTVL.

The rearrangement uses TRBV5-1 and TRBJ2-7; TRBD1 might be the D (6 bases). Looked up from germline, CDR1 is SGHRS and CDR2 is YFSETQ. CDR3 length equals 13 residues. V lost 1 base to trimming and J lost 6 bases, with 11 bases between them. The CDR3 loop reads CASSLTGLGEQYF. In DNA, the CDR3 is TGCGCCAGCAGCTTGACAGGGTTGGGCGAGCAGTACTTC.

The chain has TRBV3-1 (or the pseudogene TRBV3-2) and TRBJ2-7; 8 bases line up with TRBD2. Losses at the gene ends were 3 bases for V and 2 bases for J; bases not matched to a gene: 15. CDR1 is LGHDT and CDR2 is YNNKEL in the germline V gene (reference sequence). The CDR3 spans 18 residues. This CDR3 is CASSHPLKASGSAYEQYF. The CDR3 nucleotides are TGTGCCAGCAGCCACCCCTTAAAGGCTAGCGGGTCTGCCTACGAGCAGTACTTC.

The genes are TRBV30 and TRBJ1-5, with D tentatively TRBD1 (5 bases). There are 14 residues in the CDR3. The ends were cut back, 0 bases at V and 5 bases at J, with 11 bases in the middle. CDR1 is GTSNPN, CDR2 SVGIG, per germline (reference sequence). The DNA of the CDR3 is TGTGCCTGGAGTGTAGGCCAGGGAGATCAGCCCCAGCATTTT. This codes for CAWSVGQGDQPQHF.

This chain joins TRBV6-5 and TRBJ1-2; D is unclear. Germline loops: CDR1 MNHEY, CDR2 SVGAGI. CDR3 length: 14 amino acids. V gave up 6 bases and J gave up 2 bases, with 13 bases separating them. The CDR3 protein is CASSRPGGNYGYTF. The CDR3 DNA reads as TGTGCCAGCAGCCGGCCGGGCGGAAACTATGGCTACACCTTC.

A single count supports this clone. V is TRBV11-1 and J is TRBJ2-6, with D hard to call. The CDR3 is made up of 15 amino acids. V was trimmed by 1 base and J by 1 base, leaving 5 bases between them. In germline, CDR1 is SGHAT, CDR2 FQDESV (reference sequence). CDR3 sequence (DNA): TGTGCCAGCAGCTTAGAACCGTCTGGGGCCAACGTCCTGACTTTC. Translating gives CASSLEPSGANVLTF.

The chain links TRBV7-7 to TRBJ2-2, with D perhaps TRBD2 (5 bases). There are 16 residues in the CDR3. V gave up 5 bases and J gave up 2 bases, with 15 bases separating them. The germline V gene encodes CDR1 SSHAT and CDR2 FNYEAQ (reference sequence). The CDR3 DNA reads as TGTGCCAGCAGCGACTTCGCCCGGGGAAACACCGGGGAGCTGTTTTTT. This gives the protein CASSDFARGNTGELFF. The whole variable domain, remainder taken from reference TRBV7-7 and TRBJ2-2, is GAGVSQSPRYKVTKRGQDVTLRCDPISSHATLYWYQQALGQGPEFLTYFNYEAQPDKSGLPSDRFSAERPEGSISTLTIQRTEQRDSAMYRCASSDFARGNTGELFFGEGSRLTVL.

CDR3 amino acids: CAIRGGTHNSPLHF. The CDR3 DNA sequence: TGTGCCATCAGAGGAGGGACACACAATTCACCCCTCCACTTT. The genes are TRBV10-3 and TRBJ1-6, with D perhaps matching TRBD1 (6 bases). With 6 bases removed from V and 7 bases from J, the gap between germline ends came to 13 bases. Germline assignment: CDR1 ENHRY and CDR2 SYGVKD. This CDR3 has 14 amino acids.

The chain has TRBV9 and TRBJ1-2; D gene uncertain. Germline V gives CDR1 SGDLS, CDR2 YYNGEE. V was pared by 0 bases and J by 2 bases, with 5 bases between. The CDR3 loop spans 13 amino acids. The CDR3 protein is CASSVGGNYGYTF. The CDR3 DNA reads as TGTGCCAGCAGCGTAGGCGGAAACTATGGCTACACCTTC.

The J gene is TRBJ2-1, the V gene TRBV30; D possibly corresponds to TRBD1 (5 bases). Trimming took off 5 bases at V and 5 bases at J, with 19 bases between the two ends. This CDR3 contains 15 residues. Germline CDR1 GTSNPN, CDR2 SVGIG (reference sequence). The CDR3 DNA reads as TGTGCCTGGGTAGGAAAAGGGGCCTCGGACAATGAGCAGTTCTTC. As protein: CAWVGKGASDNEQFF.

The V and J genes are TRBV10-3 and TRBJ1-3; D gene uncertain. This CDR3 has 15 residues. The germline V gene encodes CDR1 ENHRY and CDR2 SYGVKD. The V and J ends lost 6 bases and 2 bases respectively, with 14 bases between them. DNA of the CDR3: TGTGCCATCAGCGACGGAGGGCATGCTGGAAACACCATATATTTT. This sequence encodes CAISDGGHAGNTIYF.

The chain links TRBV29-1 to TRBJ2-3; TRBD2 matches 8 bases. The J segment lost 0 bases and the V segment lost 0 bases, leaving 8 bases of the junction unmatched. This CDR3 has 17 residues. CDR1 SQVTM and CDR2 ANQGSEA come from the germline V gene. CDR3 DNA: TGCAGCGTTGAAGATCTCCTCCGGGGGGGTAGCACAGATACGCAGTATTTT. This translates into CSVEDLLRGGSTDTQYF.

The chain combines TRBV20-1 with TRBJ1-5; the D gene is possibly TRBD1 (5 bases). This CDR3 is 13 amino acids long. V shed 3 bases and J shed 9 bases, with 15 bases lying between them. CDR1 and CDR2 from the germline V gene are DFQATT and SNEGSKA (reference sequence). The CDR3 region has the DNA TGCAGTGCTAGTATCCGGGACCCCGGGCCCCAGCATTTT. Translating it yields CSASIRDPGPQHF.

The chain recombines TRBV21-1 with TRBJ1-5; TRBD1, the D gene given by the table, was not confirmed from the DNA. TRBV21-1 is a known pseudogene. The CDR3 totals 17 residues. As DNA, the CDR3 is TGTGCCAGCAGCTCGAAACCGGGACAGGGGGATGATCAGCCCCAGCATTTT. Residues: CASSSKPGQGDDQPQHF.

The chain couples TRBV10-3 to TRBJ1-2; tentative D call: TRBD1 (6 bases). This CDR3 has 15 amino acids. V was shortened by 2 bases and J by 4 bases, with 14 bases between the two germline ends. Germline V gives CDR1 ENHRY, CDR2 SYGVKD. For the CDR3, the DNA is TGTGCCATCAGTGAGGCGGGGGCCAGGGTCTATGGCTACACCTTC. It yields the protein CAISEAGARVYGYTF.